Listed below are T cell receptor beta chains from one sample, sequenced in a study of T cell changes during pregnancy in multiple sclerosis. Repertoires were generated with immunoSEQ multiplex PCR, while TCRdb's copy carries only in-frame clones and drops some. The table records tens of thousands of clones, 90% of them present only once. Sample: peripheral blood, taken in the third trimester of pregnancy. The receptors come from a female donor in good health, enrolled as a control in a pregnancy study. Both conserved end residues are part of each CDR3. Rows may omit the clone size; those that give it use once, few, many or a size class.

-	TRBV7-9	14	TRBJ2-2	CASSLEGHREELFF
-	TRBV9	15	TRBJ1-1	CASSTYRQGDTEAFF
once	TRBV7-9	14	TRBJ2-7	CASSYSGSTYEQYF
-	TRBV19	14	TRBJ1-2	CASMHPRLGYGYTF
once	TRBV30	14	TRBJ2-3	CAWSKRSRADTQYF
-	TRBV2	15	TRBJ1-4	CASSQDRVANEKLFF
-	TRBV7-9	12	TRBJ2-3	CASSLPADTQYF
-	TRBV11-2	14	TRBJ2-7	CASSLVGSGYEQYF
-	TRBV30	12	TRBJ1-1	CAWSASTVGAFF
-	TRBV7-9	13	TRBJ1-2	CASSMGQLYGYTF
-	TRBV7-2	15	TRBJ2-5	CASSSKPGQPGTQYF
-	TRBV2	14	TRBJ1-5	CASSESGWNQPQHF
-	TRBV5-4	15	TRBJ1-1	CASSAALRGDTEAFF
-	TRBV7-9	15	TRBJ2-1	CASSPVGTSYNEQFF
-	TRBV7-9	14	TRBJ1-4	CASSLWGGREKLFF
few	TRBV7-9	15	TRBJ1-4	CASSLDRGSNEKLFF
-	TRBV30	13	TRBJ1-1	CAWRILTGNEAFF
-	TRBV28	16	TRBJ2-6	CASSLLTASGANVLTF
once	TRBV30	13	TRBJ1-1	CAWSPGNPLEAFF
-	TRBV19	14	TRBJ1-1	CASSRRDRQIEAFF
-	TRBV2	13	TRBJ2-7	CASWTSGTYEQYF
-	TRBV5-1	15	TRBJ1-1	CASSLLGTMNTEAFF
-	TRBV19	14	TRBJ1-2	CASLREDRGHGYTF
-	TRBV6-5	15	TRBJ1-2	CASRKQGETNYGYTF
-	TRBV2	15	TRBJ2-1	CASSRNAGASNEQFF
-	TRBV18	13	TRBJ2-7	CASSLVQGYEQYF
once	TRBV27	14	TRBJ2-5	CASRPTGGRETQYF
-	TRBV19	15	TRBJ1-1	CASSIPTGGLTEAFF
-	TRBV27	16	TRBJ2-2	CASSWDSRGFTGELFF
-	TRBV30	15	TRBJ1-2	CAWSVGGRGREGYTF
-	TRBV2	15	TRBJ2-1	CASSEYRGLGNEQFF
few	TRBV6-5	11	TRBJ1-2	CASRNSGVNTF
once	TRBV27	14	TRBJ2-5	CASSGTSGIETQYF
-	TRBV7-2	16	TRBJ1-1	CASTTGGGSLSTEAFF
-	TRBV15	14	TRBJ2-5	CATSMSGGSETQYF
-	TRBV5-1	17	TRBJ2-1	CASSTWTSVSSYNEQFF
-	TRBV10-3	13	TRBJ1-1	CAISDPRNPEAFF
-	TRBV9	16	TRBJ2-2	CASSFIAGANTGELFF
-	TRBV5-6	17	TRBJ1-6	CASSLVGWDWGNSPLHF
-	TRBV30	13	TRBJ2-7	CAWGKAGGLEQYF
-	TRBV6-6	15	TRBJ2-1	CASSTGQGANGEQFF
-	TRBV7-2	17	TRBJ1-3	CASSLVGSVAPGNTIYF
-	TRBV10-3	13	TRBJ1-1	CAISATSNTEAFF
-	TRBV6-5	11	TRBJ2-2	CASSQDGELFF
-	TRBV18	13	TRBJ2-3	CASSPPEADTQYF
-	TRBV30	14	TRBJ1-6	CAWSRTGNNSPLHF
-	TRBV6-6	14	TRBJ2-7	CASRPSGANYEQYF
-	TRBV25-1	15	TRBJ2-1	CASSPRTGGWNEQFF
-	TRBV11-2	16	TRBJ1-3	CASSLVGPSLGNTIYF